Listed below are T cell receptor beta chains from one sample, sequenced in a study of OX40 agonist ivuxolimab in advanced cancers. Sequencing used immunoSEQ multiplex PCR; TCRdb keeps in-frame clones, though not all of them. The sample holds some 82,000 clones, roughly nine tenths seen once. Specimen: CD4+ or CD8+ T cells sorted from blood, collected in a trial of the OX40 agonist ivuxolimab. The receptors here all came from an adult with an advanced solid tumor such as melanoma, head and neck, liver or kidney cancer. CDR3s include the opening cysteine and the closing phenylalanine or tryptophan. A D gene is named only where the DNA matches it firmly. Clone size is shown for a subset of rows, as once, few, many or a class of expanded clone.

>-|TRBV5-1|-|TRBJ2-3
TGCGCCAGCAGCGCTGGGCGCGGGAGCACAGATACGCAGTATTTT
CASSAGRGSTDTQYF
>-|TRBV30|-|TRBJ1-3
TGTGCCTGGAGAGGGGTCGCTCCGGGGAACACCATATATTTT
CAWRGVAPGNTIYF
>TRBD2|TRBV5-4|-|TRBJ2-7
TGTGCCAGCAGCTTGGAACGGGGGGTTGCCTACGAGCAGTACTTC
CASSLERGVAYEQYF
>-|TRBV19|-|TRBJ2-1
TGTGCCAGTAGTATTGCTAATGAGCAGTTCTTC
CASSIANEQFF
>-|TRBV5-1|-|TRBJ2-7
TGCGCCAGCAGCTTGTATGACAGTTCCTACGAGCAGTACTTC
CASSLYDSSYEQYF
>TRBD1|TRBV10-3|few|TRBJ1-3
TGTGCCACGACAGGGGGACTTGGAAACACCATATATTTT
CATTGGLGNTIYF
>-|TRBV28|-|TRBJ1-4
TGTGCCAGCAGCACCGGGGGGATGAATGAAAAACTGTTTTTT
CASSTGGMNEKLFF
>-|TRBV15|once|TRBJ2-7
TGTGCCACCAGCAGAGAACCAGGGGCGTTCTACGAGCAGTACTTC
CATSREPGAFYEQYF
>-|TRBV29-1|-|TRBJ2-1
TGCAGCGTTCGTTCTCAAAGCTGGAGCTCCTACAATGAGCAGTTCTTC
CSVRSQSWSSYNEQFF
>-|TRBV11-2|-|TRBJ2-7
TGTGCCAGCAGCTTTTCGACAGCCTACGAGCAGTACTTC
CASSFSTAYEQYF
>TRBD2|TRBV5-1|-|TRBJ2-7
TGCGCCAGCAGCCCACAAGCGGGGCCCTCCTACGAGCAGTACTTC
CASSPQAGPSYEQYF
>TRBD2|TRBV5-6|-|TRBJ2-4
TGTGCCAGCAGCACACCCGGACTAGCGGGAGGAAAAAATCAGGACTTC
CASSTPGLAGGKNQDF
>-|TRBV5-6|-|TRBJ1-5
TGTGCCAGCAGCTTAGGGAGCAATCAGCCCCAGCATTTT
CASSLGSNQPQHF
>-|TRBV5-4|-|TRBJ1-1
TGTGCCAGCAGCTTAGCGAACACTGAAGCTTTCTTT
CASSLANTEAFF
>TRBD2|TRBV18|-|TRBJ2-3
TGTGCCAGCTCACTTACTAGCGGGAGCACAGATACGCAGTATTTT
CASSLTSGSTDTQYF
>-|TRBV19|-|TRBJ1-2
TGTGCCAGTAGTACCAATTCTAACTATGGCTACACCTTC
CASSTNSNYGYTF
>-|TRBV19|-|TRBJ1-2
TGTGCCAGTAGGGGATCTAACTATGGCTACACCTTC
CASRGSNYGYTF
>-|TRBV4-2|-|TRBJ1-3
TGTGCCAGCAGCCAGAAAAGAGGGTCGCAGGGCTCTGGAAACACCATATATTTT
CASSQKRGSQGSGNTIYF
>-|TRBV11-3|-|TRBJ1-1
TGTGCCAGCAGCCCCACCACGGGACTGCGGAGCACTGAAGCTTTCTTT
CASSPTTGLRSTEAFF
>-|TRBV5-6|-|TRBJ2-7
TGTGCCAGCAGCTTGGAGGTTGGACTTAAGGGGAGCTACGAGCAGTACTTC
CASSLEVGLKGSYEQYF
>TRBD2|TRBV13|-|TRBJ2-1
TGTGCCAGCAGCTCCCTCGGACTAGCGGGATTATACAATGAGCAGTTCTTC
CASSSLGLAGLYNEQFF
>-|TRBV15|-|TRBJ2-1
TGTGCCACCAGCCCAGACCCCGGGGACAATGAGCAGTTCTTC
CATSPDPGDNEQFF
>-|TRBV4-1|-|TRBJ2-5
TGCGCCAGCAGCCCGATATTGAGAGAGGGGACCCAGTACTTC
CASSPILREGTQYF
>TRBD1|TRBV7-2|-|TRBJ1-4
TGTGCCAGCAGCTTCCGGAGGACAGGGATGGGTGAAAAACTGTTTTTT
CASSFRRTGMGEKLFF
>-|TRBV2|-|TRBJ1-1
TGTGCCAGCAGGGTTAATGTTGCCCTGAACACTGAAGCTTTCTTT
CASRVNVALNTEAFF
>TRBD1|TRBV7-2|-|TRBJ2-5
TGTGCCAGCAGCTTAGGGACAGGGGGACCGACGGGCGAGACCCAGTACTTC
CASSLGTGGPTGETQYF
>-|TRBV6-5|-|TRBJ2-5
TGTGCCAGCAGCGGACGTGAGGGTGGAGAGACCCAGTACTTC
CASSGREGGETQYF